These 18 T cell receptor beta chains originate from one sample sequenced in a study of T-cell reconstitution after alpha-beta-depleted transplantation in children. This sample's TCRbeta library carried unique molecular identifier barcodes. TCRdb reanalysed the PCR reads using MiXCR and keeps one entry per CDR3 protein. The sample yields about 110,000 distinct CDR3 sequences, around a tenth seen once. This sample comprised PBMCs, obtained before TCRalphabeta/CD19-depleted stem cell transplant. Receptors were obtained from a boy aged 2 to 9 with acute lymphoblastic leukemia, due to receive a stem cell transplant.

The chain couples TRBV18 to TRBJ1-1; TRBD1 aligns across 10 bases. Germline V gene lookup returns CDR1 KGHSH and CDR2 LQKENI. J was trimmed by 0 bases and V by 0 bases; bases with no gene match: 1. This CDR3 is 16 amino acids long. CDR3 coding DNA: TGTGCCAGCTCACCACCGACAGGGGGCCTGAACACTGAAGCTTTCTTT. Translating gives CASSPPTGGLNTEAFF.

This clonotype was seen at least ten times. The chain joins TRBV28 to TRBJ2-7; no clear D. The germline V gene has CDR1 MDHEN and CDR2 SYDVKM. Trimming stripped 1 base from V and 3 bases from J, with 1 base between. The CDR3 extends over 11 amino acids. Here the CDR3 reads CASSLYYEQYF. The CDR3 DNA sequence: TGTGCCAGCAGTTTATACTACGAGCAGTACTTC.

This CDR3 reads CASSQDFGTQQYF. As DNA, the CDR3 is TGCGCCAGCAGCCAGGACTTTGGGACGCAGCAGTACTTC. The chain combines TRBV4-1 with TRBJ2-7; D may correspond to TRBD1 or TRBD2 (5 bases each). Looked up from germline, CDR1 is MGHRA and CDR2 is YSYEKL. The CDR3 loop spans 13 amino acids. Trimming removed 3 bases at V and 8 bases at J, with 14 bases between.

There are a few counts of this clonotype. V gene TRBV29-1 combines with J gene TRBJ2-1; 7 bases map to TRBD2. The junction had 11 bases not matched to a gene; V was cut back by 7 bases and J by 5 bases. Germline V gives CDR1 SQVTM, CDR2 ANQGSEA. The CDR3 has 14 residues. The CDR3 loop reads CSGSAGALDNEQFF. CDR3 coding DNA: TGCAGCGGTTCTGCGGGAGCCCTAGACAATGAGCAGTTCTTC.

The rearrangement uses TRBV5-1 and TRBJ2-3, with 7 bases matching TRBD2. The junction had 13 bases not matched to a gene; V was cut back by 2 bases and J by 4 bases. The CDR3 loop spans 17 amino acids. Germline CDR1 reads SGHRS; CDR2 reads YFSETQ. CDR3 loop: CASSFPPGLVRADTQYF. In DNA, the CDR3 is TGCGCCAGCAGCTTTCCCCCAGGACTAGTAAGGGCAGATACGCAGTATTTT. The full variable domain, in which reference TRBV5-1 and TRBJ2-3 provide the parts outside the CDR3, is KAGVTQTPRYLIKTRGQQVTLSCSPISGHRSVSWYQQTPGQGLQFLFEYFSETQRNKGNFPGRFSGRQFSNSRSEMNVSTLELGDSALYLCASSFPPGLVRADTQYFGPGTRLTVL.

The chain carries TRBV27 and TRBJ2-1, with a weak D call TRBD1 (6 bases). Between the trimmed V and J ends, which lost 8 bases and 9 bases, there was a span of 17 bases. The CDR3 is made up of 13 amino acids. Germline V lookup: CDR1 MNHEY, CDR2 SMNVEV (reference sequence). The DNA of the CDR3 is TGTGCCAGCGGTGAGCGCAGGGGCGGTGAGCAGTTCTTC. Encoded protein: CASGERRGGEQFF.

DNA of the CDR3: TGCGCCAGCAGCCAAGCGGGACGGGTGGTTGGGAATGAAAAACTGTTTTTT. Translation: CASSQAGRVVGNEKLFF. The rearrangement links TRBV4-1 to TRBJ1-4; D perhaps matches TRBD1 (5 bases). Germline V gene data show CDR1 as MGHRA and CDR2 as YSYEKL. The CDR3 has 17 amino acids. V dropped 1 base and J dropped 5 bases, with 17 bases sitting between them.

The chain employs TRBV27 and TRBJ1-4; tentative D call: TRBD1 (5 bases). CDR3 length equals 14 residues. V was trimmed by 6 bases and J by 8 bases, leaving 16 bases between them. The germline V gene has CDR1 MNHEY and CDR2 SMNVEV (reference sequence). The CDR3 spells CASRQGRHREKLFF. The CDR3 DNA sequence: TGTGCCAGCAGGCAGGGCAGACACCGCGAAAAACTGTTTTTT.

This clonotype showed up just a few times. V usage is TRBV29-1 and J usage is TRBJ2-5; TRBD1 might be the D (5 bases). The germline V and J ends were trimmed by 3 bases and 5 bases, with 10 bases remaining between them. The CDR3 is made up of 12 amino acids. The germline V gene encodes CDR1 SQVTM and CDR2 ANQGSEA. This chain's CDR3 is CSVDRVGETQYF. CDR3 DNA: TGCAGCGTTGACAGGGTGGGGGAGACCCAGTACTTC. The full variable domain, in which reference TRBV29-1 and TRBJ2-5 provide the parts outside the CDR3, is SAVISQKPSRDICQRGTSLTIQCQVDSQVTMMFWYRQQPGQSLTLIATANQGSEATYESGFVIDKFPISRPNLTFSTLTVSNMSPEDSSIYLCSVDRVGETQYFGPGTRLLVL.

This clonotype showed up many times. The chain joins TRBV7-6 to TRBJ2-7, with unresolved D. CDR1 and CDR2 from the germline V gene are SGHVS and FNYEAQ. The CDR3 contains 13 residues. V was clipped by 1 base and J by 4 bases, with 8 bases between them. The CDR3 here is CASSLGEAYEQYF. For the CDR3, the DNA is TGTGCCAGCAGCTTAGGTGAAGCATACGAGCAGTACTTC.

This rearrangement joins TRBV15 to TRBJ1-1, with 10 bases identical to TRBD1. Per germline, CDR1 LNHNV and CDR2 YYDKDF (reference sequence). This CDR3 is built from 16 residues. The trim removed 1 base at V and 3 bases at J, leaving 5 bases unmatched. The chain's CDR3 is CATSRGTGGADTEAFF. The CDR3 DNA sequence: TGTGCCACCAGCAGAGGGACAGGGGGGGCGGACACTGAAGCTTTCTTT.

In this sample, this clonotype turned up a few times. V gene TRBV14 combines with J gene TRBJ2-1; 8 bases agree with TRBD2. Per the germline V gene, CDR1 is SGHDN and CDR2 is FVKESK. Trimming removed 3 bases from V and 0 bases from J; junction bases left unmatched: 4. This CDR3 has 16 residues. This CDR3 is CASSQIGLASYNEQFF. Here the CDR3 DNA reads TGTGCCAGCAGCCAGATCGGACTAGCCTCCTACAATGAGCAGTTCTTC.

In the case of this clonotype: A much larger clonotype is one base distant, so this may be a read error. The conserved closing phenylalanine or tryptophan is absent in this CDR3, likely reflecting a read error. V usage is TRBV5-5 and J usage is TRBJ1-4, with a tentative D call TRBD1 (6 bases). V lost 4 bases, J lost 6 bases, and 10 bases lay in between. The germline CDR1 and CDR2 sequences are SGHKS and YYEKEE (reference sequence). This CDR3 is built from 13 residues. The CDR3 DNA sequence: TGTGCCAGCAGCCCAGGACAGTATGAAAAACTGTTTTCT. It is translated as CASSPGQYEKLFS.

The chain uses TRBV5-1 and TRBJ1-4, with TRBD1 identical over 7 bases. Trimming took 4 bases from V and 0 from J; bases not matched to a gene: 3. The germline V gene encodes CDR1 SGHRS and CDR2 YFSETQ. The CDR3 extends over 15 amino acids. CDR3 coding DNA: TGCGCCAGCAGCGGGGACAGACCAACTAATGAAAAACTGTTTTTT. It is translated as CASSGDRPTNEKLFF.

In its sample, this clonotype was seen a few times. The chain recombines TRBV12-3 or TRBV12-4 with TRBJ1-1, with D unclear. This CDR3 is built from 12 residues. With 5 bases removed from V and 0 bases from J, the gap between germline ends came to 4 bases. The CDR3 reads CASSGMNTEAFF. DNA of the CDR3: TGTGCCAGCAGTGGTATGAACACTGAAGCTTTCTTT.

This clonotype has a count of ten or more. One end of the junction fails to match germline, which may point to a read error. The CDR3 nucleotides are TGTGCTAGCAGCTTAGGGGTAGGAGTCGGTGAGCAGTTCTTC. Translation: CASSLGVGVGEQFF. The J gene is TRBJ2-1, the V gene TRBV7-7; possibly TRBD1 for D (5 bases). Per the germline V gene, CDR1 is SSHAT and CDR2 is FNYEAQ (reference sequence). The CDR3 has 14 amino acids.

This clonotype was seen only a few times. The gene calls are TRBV5-1 and TRBJ2-1; no definite D call. Germline V lookup: CDR1 SGHRS, CDR2 YFSETQ. The V end lost 3 bases, the J end lost 6 bases, and 22 bases lay between the germline ends. This CDR3 comprises 17 residues. CDR3 DNA sequence: TGCGCCAGCAGCTCAGGTCTGATGGTCCCTAGGTCCAATGAGCAGTTCTTC. Its protein is CASSSGLMVPRSNEQFF.

The sample holds a few counts of this clonotype. The genes are TRBV5-1 and TRBJ2-7; possibly TRBD1 for D (6 bases). V lost 1 base to trimming and J lost 3 bases, with 8 bases between them. CDR3 length equals 13 residues. CDR1 and CDR2 from the germline V gene are SGHRS and YFSETQ. CDR3 amino acids: CASSLIQGYEQYF. DNA of the CDR3: TGCGCCAGCAGCTTGATACAGGGCTACGAGCAGTACTTC.